This T cell receptor beta chain came from a study of cytomegalovirus exposure and HLA in healthy donors. General study results and limits: Reportedly, HLA-A and HLA-B alleles of most subjects were accurately predicted from TCR beta. TCR beta chain V- and J-gene trimming was linked, in a later analysis, to a missense variant in DCLRE1C.

This clone was found once. Its target is not known. Vbeta (60) and Jbeta (13) primers were used in the PCR. Profiled with immunoSEQ multiplex PCR; TCRdb holds only in-frame clones, not every one. The sample records under 200,000 clones, roughly four fifths being singletons. Among the donors, all were healthy bone marrow donors. The CDR3 is 17 amino acids. J lost 1 base, V lost 0 bases, and 8 bases had no gene match. Germline CDR1 and CDR2: SGDLS and YYNGEE. The chain has TRBV9 and TRBJ2-5; 8 nucleotides match TRBD2. The material sequenced was PBMCs. The sequence was obtained from a male donor in good health and CMV-seropositive. The CDR3 loop reads CASSVAISGGTQETQYF. CDR3 DNA sequence: TGTGCCAGCAGCGTAGCTATTTCGGGAGGGACCCAAGAGACCCAGTACTTC.